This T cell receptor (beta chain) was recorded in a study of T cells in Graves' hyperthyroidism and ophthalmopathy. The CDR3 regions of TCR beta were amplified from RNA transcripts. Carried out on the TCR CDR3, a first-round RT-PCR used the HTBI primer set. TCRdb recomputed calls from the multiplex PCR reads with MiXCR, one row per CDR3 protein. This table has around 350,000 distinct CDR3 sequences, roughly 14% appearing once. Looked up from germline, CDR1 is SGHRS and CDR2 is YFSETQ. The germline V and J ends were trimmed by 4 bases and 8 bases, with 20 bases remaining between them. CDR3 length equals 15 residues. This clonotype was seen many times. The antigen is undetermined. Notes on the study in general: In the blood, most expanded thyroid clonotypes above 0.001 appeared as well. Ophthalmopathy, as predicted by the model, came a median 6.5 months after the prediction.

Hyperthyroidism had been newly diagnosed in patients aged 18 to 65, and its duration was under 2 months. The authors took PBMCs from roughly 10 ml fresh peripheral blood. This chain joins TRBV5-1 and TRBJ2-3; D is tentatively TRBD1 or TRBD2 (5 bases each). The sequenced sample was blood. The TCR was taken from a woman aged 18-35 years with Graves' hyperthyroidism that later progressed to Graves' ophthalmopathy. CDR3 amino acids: CASSIGTGSRGTQYF. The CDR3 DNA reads TGCGCCAGCAGCATAGGGACCGGGTCGAGAGGTACGCAGTATTTT.